The next 8 T cell receptor beta chains were all read from a single sample in a study of blood T cells in healthy people across ages. Sample-barcoded 5' priming and a J-beta primer mix drove a second PCR of roughly 7 to 11 cycles. MiXCR was run by TCRdb on the 5' RACE reads, yielding one entry per CDR3 protein. In the table there are some 900,000 distinct CDR3 sequences, under 30% of which are singletons. Sequenced material: blood. These receptors were collected from an elderly woman in good health.

This clonotype was observed many times. V is TRBV15 and J is TRBJ2-1; 9 bases line up with TRBD2. V trimming: 1 base; J trimming: 6 bases; junction bases outside the gene matches: 7. CDR1 is LNHNV, CDR2 YYDKDF, per germline (reference sequence). This CDR3 is built from 16 residues. The CDR3 nucleotides are TGTGCCACCAGCAGAGCAGGCGGGGGGGCCGGCAATGAGCAGTTCTTC. As protein: CATSRAGGGAGNEQFF.

This clonotype appeared many times. The genes are TRBV6-5 and TRBJ2-4; D might be TRBD2 (8 bases). The CDR3 is 18 residues long. From germline, CDR1 is MNHEY and CDR2 SVGAGI. Trimming cost V 4 bases and J 1 base, with 20 bases left between them. The CDR3 DNA follows: TGTGCCAGCAGTTCGGGAGGGACAGAGGTGTCTGCCAAAAACATTCAGTACTTC. Translated: CASSSGGTEVSAKNIQYF.

Ten or more counts support this clonotype. This chain connects TRBV4-3 to TRBJ1-2, with D unresolved. The CDR3 covers 15 residues. CDR1 is LGHNA and CDR2 is YSLEER in the germline V gene. V was pared by 0 bases and J by 1 base, with 9 bases between. The CDR3 DNA sequence: TGCGCCAGCAGCCAAGAACTCAGCTATAACTATGGCTACACCTTC. Translating gives CASSQELSYNYGYTF.

Only a few counts were recorded for this clonotype. The rearrangement links TRBV27 to TRBJ1-6; D may be TRBD1 (6 bases). CDR1 and CDR2 from the germline V gene are MNHEY and SMNVEV (reference sequence). The CDR3 contains 17 residues. V lost 4 bases to trimming and J lost 6 bases, with 19 bases between them. The CDR3 bases are TGTGCCAGCAGTTCCGGAGGGGGGGAAAGGTTTAATTCACCCCTCCACTTT. It is translated as CASSSGGGERFNSPLHF.

On this clonotype itself: An end of the junction differs from the germline gene, which may be a read error. The chain has TRBV7-2 and TRBJ2-3; D not resolved. The CDR3 spans 15 residues. Germline CDR1 reads SGHTA; CDR2 reads FQGNSA. This CDR3 reads CTGSSIYAQRDTQYF. CDR3 DNA: TGTACCGGCAGCTCCATTTATGCACAAAGAGATACGCAGTATTTT.

In its sample, this clonotype was seen a few times. Possible read error: a much larger clone is one base away. V usage is TRBV7-9 and J usage is TRBJ2-1; 9 bases are a match to TRBD2. Germline trimming cut 3 bases from V and 8 bases from J; bases unmatched to any gene: 5. Germline V CDR1 and CDR2: SEHNR, FQNEAQ (reference sequence). The CDR3 extends over 14 amino acids. The CDR3 DNA reads as TGTGCCAGCAGCTTTGGGACTAGCTGGGATGAGCAGTTCTTC. This codes for CASSFGTSWDEQFF.

The sample holds a few counts of this clonotype. This rearrangement joins TRBV24-1 to TRBJ1-1; no firm D call. The V gene lost 6 bases and the J gene lost 7 bases, with 11 bases spanning the gap. The CDR3 is 12 amino acids. The germline CDR1 and CDR2 sequences are KGHDR and SFDVKD. CDR3 protein: CATSPGFGEAFF. CDR3 bases: TGTGCCACCAGTCCGGGGTTTGGTGAAGCTTTCTTT.

This clonotype came up many times. The chain employs TRBV3-1 and TRBJ1-4; D uncertain. This CDR3 is 15 amino acids long. V was cut by 3 bases and J by 2 bases, with 10 bases left in between. In germline, CDR1 is LGHDT, CDR2 YNNKEL (reference sequence). In DNA, the CDR3 is TGTGCCAGCAGCCACCGAAGAGGTACTAATGAAAAACTGTTTTTT. Encoded protein: CASSHRRGTNEKLFF.